Described below is a single TCR beta chain sequence and its context. The target antigen is unknown. This CDR3 spans 13 amino acids. V lost 6 bases, J lost 3 bases, and 12 bases lay in between. TCRdb redid the calling of the RT-PCR reads with MiXCR, one entry per CDR3 protein. The profile covers 450,000 to 600,000 distinct CDR3 sequences, with approximately 15% appearing a single time and around 3% taken by the ten largest. The data derive from a study of response to subunit inactivated influenza vaccine. Notes on the study in general: New T cells are recruited in small numbers by each seasonal influenza vaccination, according to the authors' suggestion.

The starting material was CD4+ T cells sorted from PBMCs, obtained less than 30 months after vaccination. The rearrangement links TRBV12-3 or TRBV12-4 to TRBJ2-7; D ambiguous. The receptor was derived from a man between 50 and 69 years old who received an inactivated influenza vaccine. The CDR3, as DNA: TGTGCCAGCAGCCTGAGAAGATTCTACGAGCAGTACTTC. It encodes CASSLRRFYEQYF.